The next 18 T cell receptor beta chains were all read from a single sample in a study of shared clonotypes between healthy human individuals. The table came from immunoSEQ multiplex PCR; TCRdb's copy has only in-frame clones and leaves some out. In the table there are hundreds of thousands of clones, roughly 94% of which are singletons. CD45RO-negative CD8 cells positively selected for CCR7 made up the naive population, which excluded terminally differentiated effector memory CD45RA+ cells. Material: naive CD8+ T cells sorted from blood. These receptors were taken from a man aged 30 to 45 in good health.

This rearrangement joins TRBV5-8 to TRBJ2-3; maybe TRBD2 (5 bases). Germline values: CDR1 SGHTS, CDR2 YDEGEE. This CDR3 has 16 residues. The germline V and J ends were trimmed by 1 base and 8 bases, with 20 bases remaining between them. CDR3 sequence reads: CASSLTGESAAGTQYF. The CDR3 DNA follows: TGTGCCAGCAGCTTGACGGGCGAAAGCGCCGCGGGTACGCAGTATTTT.

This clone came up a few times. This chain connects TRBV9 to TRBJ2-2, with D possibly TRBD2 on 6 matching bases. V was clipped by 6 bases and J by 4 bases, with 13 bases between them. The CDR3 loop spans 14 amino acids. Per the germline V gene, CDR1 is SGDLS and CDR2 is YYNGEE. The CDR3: CASTQGAGTGELFF. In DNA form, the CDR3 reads TGTGCCAGCACCCAGGGAGCGGGCACCGGGGAGCTGTTTTTT.

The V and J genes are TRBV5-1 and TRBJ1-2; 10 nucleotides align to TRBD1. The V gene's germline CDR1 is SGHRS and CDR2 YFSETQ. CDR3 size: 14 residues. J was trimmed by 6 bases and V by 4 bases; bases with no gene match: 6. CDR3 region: CASSPAGTGDGYTF. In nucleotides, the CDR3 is TGCGCCAGCAGCCCGGCCGGGACAGGGGATGGCTACACCTTC.

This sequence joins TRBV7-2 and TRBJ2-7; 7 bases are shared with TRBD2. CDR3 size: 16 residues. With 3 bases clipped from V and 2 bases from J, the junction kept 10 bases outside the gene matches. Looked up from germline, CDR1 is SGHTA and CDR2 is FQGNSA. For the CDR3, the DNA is TGTGCCAGCAGCTTCTCCGGCGGGAGAGTAGCCTACGAGCAGTACTTC. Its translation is CASSFSGGRVAYEQYF.

The CDR3, as DNA: TGTGCCAGCAGCTTGAAGACTAGCGGGAGTCGCGACGAGCAGTACTTC. This codes for CASSLKTSGSRDEQYF. V and J are TRBV7-6 and TRBJ2-7; TRBD2 aligns across 12 bases. Germline CDR1 is SGHVS and CDR2 is FNYEAQ. The CDR3 covers 16 residues. V dropped 3 bases and J dropped 5; count of bases not matched to a gene: 8. Looking up the rest from reference TRBV7-6 and TRBJ2-7 gives the full variable domain: GAGVSQSPRYKVTKRGQDVALRCDPISGHVSLYWYRQALGQGPEFLTYFNYEAQQDKSGLPNDRFSAERPEGSISTLTIQRTEQRDSAMYRCASSLKTSGSRDEQYFGPGTRLTVT.

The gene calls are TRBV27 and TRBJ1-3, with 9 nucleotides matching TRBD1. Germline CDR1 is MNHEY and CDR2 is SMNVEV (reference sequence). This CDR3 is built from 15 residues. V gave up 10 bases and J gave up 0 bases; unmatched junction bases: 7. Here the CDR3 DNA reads TGTGCCACCTCGGACAGGGGATACTCTGGAAACACCATATATTTT. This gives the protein CATSDRGYSGNTIYF.

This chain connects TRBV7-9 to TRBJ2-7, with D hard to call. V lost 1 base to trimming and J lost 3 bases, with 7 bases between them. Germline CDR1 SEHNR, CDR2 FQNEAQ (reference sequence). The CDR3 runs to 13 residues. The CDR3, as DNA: TGTGCCAGCAGCTTAGGAGTCAGCTACGAGCAGTACTTC. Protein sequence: CASSLGVSYEQYF.

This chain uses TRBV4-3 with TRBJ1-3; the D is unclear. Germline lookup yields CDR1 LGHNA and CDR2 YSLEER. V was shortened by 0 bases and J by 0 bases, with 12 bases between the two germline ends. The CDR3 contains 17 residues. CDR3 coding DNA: TGCGCCAGCAGCCAAGATCGGGCTTCCGTCTCTGGAAACACCATATATTTT. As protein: CASSQDRASVSGNTIYF.

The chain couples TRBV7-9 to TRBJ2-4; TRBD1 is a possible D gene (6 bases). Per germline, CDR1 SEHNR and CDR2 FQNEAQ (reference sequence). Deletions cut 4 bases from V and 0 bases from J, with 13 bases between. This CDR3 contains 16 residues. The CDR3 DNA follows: TGTGCCAGCAGCTCACGGACAGTTCTAGCCAAAAACATTCAGTACTTC. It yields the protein CASSSRTVLAKNIQYF. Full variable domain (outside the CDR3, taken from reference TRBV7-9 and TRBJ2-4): DTGVSQNPRHKITKRGQNVTFRCDPISEHNRLYWYRQTLGQGPEFLTYFQNEAQLEKSRLLSDRFSAERPKGSFSTLEIQRTEQGDSAMYLCASSSRTVLAKNIQYFGAGTRLSVL.

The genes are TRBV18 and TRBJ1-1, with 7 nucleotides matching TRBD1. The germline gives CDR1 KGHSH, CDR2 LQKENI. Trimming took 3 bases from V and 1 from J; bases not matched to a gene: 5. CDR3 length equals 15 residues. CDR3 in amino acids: CASSPEGQKNTEAFF. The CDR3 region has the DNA TGTGCCAGCTCACCGGAGGGACAGAAGAACACTGAAGCTTTCTTT.

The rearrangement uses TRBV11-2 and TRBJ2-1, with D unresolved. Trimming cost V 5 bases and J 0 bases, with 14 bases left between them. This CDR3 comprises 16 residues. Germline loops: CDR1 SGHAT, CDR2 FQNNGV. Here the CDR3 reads CASSPPLKSSYNEQFF. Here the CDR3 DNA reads TGTGCCAGCAGCCCCCCTCTAAAGAGCTCCTACAATGAGCAGTTCTTC.

The CDR3 sequence: CASSYLSYNEQFF. The CDR3 region has the DNA TGTGCCAGCAGCTACCTGTCGTACAATGAGCAGTTCTTC. The V call is TRBV7-2, the J call TRBJ2-1, with D unclear. The CDR3 has 13 residues. Deletions cut 4 bases from V and 4 bases from J, with 8 bases between. CDR1 and CDR2 (germline): SGHTA, FQGNSA.

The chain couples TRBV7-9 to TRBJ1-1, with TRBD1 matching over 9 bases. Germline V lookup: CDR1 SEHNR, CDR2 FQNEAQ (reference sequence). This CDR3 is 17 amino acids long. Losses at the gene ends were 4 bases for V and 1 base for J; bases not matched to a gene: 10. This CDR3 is CASSSSPGTGRNTEAFF. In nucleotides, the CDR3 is TGTGCCAGCAGCTCTAGTCCCGGGACAGGGCGGAACACTGAAGCTTTCTTT.

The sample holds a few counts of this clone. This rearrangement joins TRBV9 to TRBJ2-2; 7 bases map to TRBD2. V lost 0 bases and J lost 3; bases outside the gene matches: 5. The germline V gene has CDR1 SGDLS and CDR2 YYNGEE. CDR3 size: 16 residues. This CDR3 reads CASSVDAREYTGELFF. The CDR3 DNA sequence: TGTGCCAGCAGCGTAGACGCGCGGGAGTACACCGGGGAGCTGTTTTTT.

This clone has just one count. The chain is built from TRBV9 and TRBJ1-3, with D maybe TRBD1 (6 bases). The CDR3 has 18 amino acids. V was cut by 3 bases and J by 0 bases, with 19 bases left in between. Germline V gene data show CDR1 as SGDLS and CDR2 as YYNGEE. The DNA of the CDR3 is TGTGCCAGCAGCGCAGACCCGGACAGAGAAATCTCTGGAAACACCATATATTTT. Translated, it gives CASSADPDREISGNTIYF.

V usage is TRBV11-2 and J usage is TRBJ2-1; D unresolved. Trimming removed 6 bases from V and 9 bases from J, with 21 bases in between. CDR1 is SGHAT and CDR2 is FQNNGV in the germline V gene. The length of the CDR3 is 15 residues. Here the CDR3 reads CASRKGIGRMSEQFF. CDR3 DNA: TGTGCCAGCAGAAAAGGGATCGGGCGGATGAGTGAGCAGTTCTTC.

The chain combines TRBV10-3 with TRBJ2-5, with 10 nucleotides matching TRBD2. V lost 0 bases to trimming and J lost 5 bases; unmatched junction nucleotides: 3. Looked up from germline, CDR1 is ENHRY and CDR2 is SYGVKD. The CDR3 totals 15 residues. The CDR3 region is CAISESTSGIETQYF. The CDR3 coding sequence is TGTGCCATCAGTGAGTCTACTAGCGGGATTGAGACCCAGTACTTC.

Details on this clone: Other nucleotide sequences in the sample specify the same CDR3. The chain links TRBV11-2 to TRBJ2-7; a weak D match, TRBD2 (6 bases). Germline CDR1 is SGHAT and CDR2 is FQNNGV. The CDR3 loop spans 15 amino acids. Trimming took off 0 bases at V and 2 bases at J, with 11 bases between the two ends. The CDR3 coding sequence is TGTGCCAGCAGCTTAGAGGGTAGCGGTGCCTACGAGCAGTACTTC. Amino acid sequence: CASSLEGSGAYEQYF.